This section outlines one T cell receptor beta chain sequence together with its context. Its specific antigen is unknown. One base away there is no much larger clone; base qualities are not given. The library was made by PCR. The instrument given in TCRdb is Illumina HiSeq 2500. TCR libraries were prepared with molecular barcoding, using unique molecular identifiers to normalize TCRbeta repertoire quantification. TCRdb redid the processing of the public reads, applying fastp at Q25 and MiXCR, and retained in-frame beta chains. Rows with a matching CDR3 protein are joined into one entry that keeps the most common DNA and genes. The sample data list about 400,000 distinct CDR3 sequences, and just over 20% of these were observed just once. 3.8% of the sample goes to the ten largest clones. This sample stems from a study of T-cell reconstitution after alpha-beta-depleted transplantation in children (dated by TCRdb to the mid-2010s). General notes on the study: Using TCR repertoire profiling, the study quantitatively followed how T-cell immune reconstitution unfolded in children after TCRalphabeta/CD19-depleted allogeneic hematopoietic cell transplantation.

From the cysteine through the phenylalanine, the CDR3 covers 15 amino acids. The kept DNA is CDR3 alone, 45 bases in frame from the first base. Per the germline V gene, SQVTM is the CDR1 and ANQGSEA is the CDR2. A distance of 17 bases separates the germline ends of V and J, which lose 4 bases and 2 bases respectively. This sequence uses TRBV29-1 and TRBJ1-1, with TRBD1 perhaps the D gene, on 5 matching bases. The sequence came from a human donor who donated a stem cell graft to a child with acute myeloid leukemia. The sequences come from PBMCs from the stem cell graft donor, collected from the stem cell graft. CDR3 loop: CSVAGRQSVNTEAFF. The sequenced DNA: TGCAGCGTTGCAGGCCGACAGTCGGTTAACACTGAAGCTTTCTTT.